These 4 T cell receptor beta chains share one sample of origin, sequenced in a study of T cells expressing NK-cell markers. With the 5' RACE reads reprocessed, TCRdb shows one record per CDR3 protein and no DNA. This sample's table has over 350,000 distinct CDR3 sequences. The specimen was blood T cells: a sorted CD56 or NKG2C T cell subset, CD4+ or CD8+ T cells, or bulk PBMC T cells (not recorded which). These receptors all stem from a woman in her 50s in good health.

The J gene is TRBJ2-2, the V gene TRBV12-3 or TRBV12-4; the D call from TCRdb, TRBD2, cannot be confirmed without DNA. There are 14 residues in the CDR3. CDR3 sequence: CASSPGLAGASLFF.

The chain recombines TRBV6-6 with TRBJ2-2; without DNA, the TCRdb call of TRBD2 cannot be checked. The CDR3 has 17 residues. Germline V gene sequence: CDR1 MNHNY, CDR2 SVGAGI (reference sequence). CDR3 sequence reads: CASSSQPSGRSTGELFF.

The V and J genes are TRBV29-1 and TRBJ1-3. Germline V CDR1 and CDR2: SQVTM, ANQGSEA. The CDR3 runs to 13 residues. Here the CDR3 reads CSVARSGGNTIYF.

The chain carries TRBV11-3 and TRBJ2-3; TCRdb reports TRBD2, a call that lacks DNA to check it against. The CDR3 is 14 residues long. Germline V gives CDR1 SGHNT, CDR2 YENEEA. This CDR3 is CASKAGGSTDTQYF.